The 6 T cell receptor beta chains below come from one sample, sequenced in a study of T cells in Graves' hyperthyroidism and ophthalmopathy (dated by TCRdb to about 2019). The library was obtained by multiplex PCR. The instrument given in TCRdb is Illumina HiSeq 2000. TCR beta CDR3 regions were amplified from RNA transcripts. The first round of RT-PCR for the TCR CDR3 was performed with the HTBI primer set and the Qiagen OneStep RT-PCR kit. TCRdb redid the processing of the public reads, applying fastp at Q25 and MiXCR, and retained in-frame beta chains. Rows matching on CDR3 protein sequence are summarized as one entry with the most common DNA and genes. The sample contains roughly 550,000 distinct CDR3 sequences, around 16% of them found a single time. In total, the top ten clones hold approximately 32% of the sample. Sequencing was done on a sample of blood. These TCRs come from a woman aged 25 to 39 with Graves' ophthalmopathy.

A few counts support this clonotype. The CDR3 is CSVVLAGYYEQYF. The DNA for the CDR3 is TGCAGCGTAGTACTAGCGGGATACTACGAGCAGTACTTC. The chain employs TRBV29-1 and TRBJ2-7; TRBD2 matches at 10 bases. The CDR3 runs 13 residues. Germline CDR1 SQVTM, CDR2 ANQGSEA. The ends lost 6 bases at V and 3 bases at J; junction bases unmatched: 5.

Of note for this clonotype: A much more abundant neighbour one base away suggests this may be a read error. The V and J genes are TRBV6-1 and TRBJ2-7; D gene unclear. The germline V gene encodes CDR1 MNHNS and CDR2 SASEGT. V was shortened by 6 bases and J by 9 bases, with 18 bases between the two germline ends. The CDR3 is 13 residues long. The CDR3 reads CASSVSETNGQYF. In nucleotides, the CDR3 is TGTGCCAGCAGCGTCTCTGAAACCAACGGGCAGTACTTC.

This clonotype was observed many times. The chain recombines TRBV6-1 with TRBJ2-1; D is unclear. In germline, CDR1 is MNHNS, CDR2 SASEGT. The CDR3 loop spans 13 amino acids. Trimming shortened V by 4 bases and J by 7 bases, and 11 bases separated the two germline ends. The chain's CDR3 is CASSAFVSNEQFF. The CDR3 nucleotides read TGTGCCAGCAGTGCGTTTGTTAGTAATGAGCAGTTCTTC.

This clonotype occurred many times. The chain is built from TRBV6-6 and TRBJ2-7; maybe TRBD2 (6 bases). The germline V gene encodes CDR1 MNHNY and CDR2 SVGAGI (reference sequence). Trimming left V 2 bases short and J 6 bases short, with 8 bases between. The length of the CDR3 is 12 residues. The CDR3 spells CASSYRGCEQYF. Written as DNA, the CDR3 is TGTGCCAGCAGTTACCGGGGGTGCGAGCAGTACTTC.

This clonotype has more than one count but fewer than ten. This chain joins TRBV7-2 and TRBJ2-7, with 7 bases that match TRBD2. This CDR3 contains 16 residues. In germline, CDR1 is SGHTA, CDR2 FQGNSA. With V trimmed by 5 bases and J by 3 bases, 13 bases remained unmatched. The CDR3 region is CASSRFFSGINYEQYF. In DNA, the CDR3 is TGTGCCAGCAGCCGGTTCTTCAGCGGGATTAACTACGAGCAGTACTTC. The whole variable domain, filled in from reference TRBV7-2 and TRBJ2-7, reads GAGVSQSPSNKVTEKGKDVELRCDPISGHTALYWYRQSLGQGLEFLIYFQGNSAPDKSGLPSDRFSAERTGGSVSTLTIQRTQQEDSAVYLCASSRFFSGINYEQYFGPGTRLTVT.

This clonotype was counted many times. J is TRBJ1-1 and V is TRBV28; TRBD1 matches 11 bases. This CDR3 spans 14 amino acids. The V segment lost 2 bases and the J segment 10 bases; nucleotides outside the gene matches: 6. In germline, CDR1 is MDHEN, CDR2 SYDVKM. CDR3 sequence: CASSLSVGTGGAFF. The CDR3 nucleotides read TGTGCCAGCAGTTTAAGTGTCGGGACAGGGGGAGCTTTCTTT.